The TCR beta chain described here comes from a study of blood T cell repertoires in COVID-19 (dated by TCRdb to between 2020 and 2021). Broadly, across the study: Samples covering the acute and convalescent phases of COVID-19 were provided by collaborators in the United States, Italy and Spain. The repertoires were released in a freely available public database meant as a resource for research on the immune response to SARS-CoV-2. HLA class I and class II types, where available, came from metadata supplied by the sample provider rather than from assay-based typing. Nearly every sample came with metadata listing a de-identified subject ID, COVID-19 status, age in years and sex. Deeply sampled blood TCRbeta repertoires from subjects exposed to, actively infected with, or recovered from COVID-19 were included in the dataset. The prospective study material was composed of cDNA or gDNA derived from T cells, B-cell-depleted T cells, or PBMCs. Samples came from the ongoing ImmuneRACE study (first 160 participants) plus 1,254 subjects from 6 global collaborators.

For this clone: The target of this receptor is not known. No qualities accompany the bases; no much larger clone lies one base away.

One collaborating source in Seattle enrolled patients while the patients were actively infected and followed the patients over time throughout the course of disease. Each collaborating institution followed its own protocols to collect whole blood in K2EDTA tubes. For TCRbeta analysis, collaborators shipped samples in one of three forms: frozen whole blood, isolated PBMCs, or DNA extracted from either of those sample types. The full study reports these points: The amount of clinical and demographic metadata varied by source and participant and was provided uncurated.

The immunoSEQ Assay, a bias-controlled multiplex PCR, was used to amplify TCRbeta CDR3 regions from genomic DNA. Regarding the original processing steps: The number of nucleated cells in each sample was estimated from the amplification of reference gene primers within the assay. Sequence reads were collapsed and filtered to measure the absolute abundance of every unique TCRbeta CDR3 rearrangement. For each sample, productive Simpson clonality was calculated by taking the square root of Simpson's diversity index across productive rearrangements. TCRdb mirrors the immuneACCESS table, restricted to in-frame sequences. Some clones are absent from its copies; in checked studies, under half trace to an unresolved V gene, and the reason for the others is unknown. V and J calls and clone size are as listed in that table; D and trimming were resolved from the DNA. The sample has 100,000 to 150,000 clones on record, around four fifths of them singletons. 4.5% to 6% of the sample comes from the top ten.

The sequencing sample was made of peripheral blood. This TCR came from a man older than 75 with COVID-19, enrolled during active disease.

The CDR3 reads as follows: CASSYSGAGNQPQHF. The bases are TGTGCCAGCAGTTACTCAGGGGCGGGCAATCAGCCCCAGCATTTT. The sequence links TRBV6-5 to TRBJ1-5; the D gene is perhaps TRBD1, on 5 matching bases. Measured from the cysteine to the phenylalanine, the CDR3 is 15 residues long. CDR3 DNA only is kept here, 45 bases in frame from base 1. CDR1 is given as MNHEY and CDR2 as SVGAGI, both from the germline V gene. Trimming removed 0 bases from V and 2 bases from J, leaving 8 bases between the germline ends.